Ten or more counts support the clone carrying this T cell receptor (beta chain). Germline values: CDR1 SGHTA, CDR2 FQGNSA. Trimming left V 3 bases short and J 7 bases short, with 12 bases between. This CDR3 comprises 13 residues. As for time point: technical triplicate 1. The sample belongs to a study of neurological immune-mediated disorders. TCRdb called the 5' RACE reads again in MiXCR, with one record for every CDR3 protein. Among 20,000 to 30,000 distinct CDR3 sequences listed, about 12% were seen once. The chain couples TRBV7-2 to TRBJ1-1; D ambiguous. The sequencing input was CD4+ T cells from blood. This TCR was recovered from a female donor with HTLV-1-associated myelopathy (HAM/TSP). This chain's CDR3 is CASSLGRRGEAFF. The CDR3 coding sequence is TGTGCCAGCAGCTTGGGGAGGCGGGGTGAAGCTTTCTTT.